Listed here are 8 T cell receptor beta chains from one sample, sequenced in a study of blood T cells in healthy people across ages. PCR was performed a second time for roughly 7 to 12 cycles using a sample-barcoded 5' primer and a J-beta primer mix. TCRdb re-derived calls from the 5' RACE reads in MiXCR, one entry per CDR3 protein. The repertoire has roughly 680,000 distinct CDR3 sequences, 20% to 25% of them found once; the top ten carry 3% to 4%. The sequenced material came from blood. The source is a man in his 70s in good health.

The rearrangement links TRBV7-8 to TRBJ2-5; TRBD2 might be the D (6 bases). Per germline, CDR1 SGHVS and CDR2 FQNEAQ. This CDR3 has 14 residues. V was clipped by 5 bases and J by 1 base, with 11 bases between them. The CDR3: CASSLNGGQETQYF. CDR3 nucleotides: TGTGCCAGCAGCCTAAACGGGGGCCAAGAGACCCAGTACTTC. The whole variable domain, filled in from reference TRBV7-8 and TRBJ2-5, reads GAGVSQSPRYKVAKRGQDVALRCDPISGHVSLFWYQQALGQGPEFLTYFQNEAQLDKSGLPSDRFFAERPEGSVSTLKIQRTQQEDSAVYLCASSLNGGQETQYFGPGTRLLVL.

V usage is TRBV5-1 and J usage is TRBJ2-5; TRBD2 agrees at 9 bases. V was pared by 4 bases and J by 5 bases, with 18 bases of the junction left unmatched. Germline assignment: CDR1 SGHRS and CDR2 YFSETQ. CDR3 length equals 18 residues. The CDR3 protein is CASSPRSSGRGSSETQYF. The CDR3 DNA reads as TGCGCCAGCAGCCCGAGGAGTAGCGGGAGAGGATCCAGCGAGACCCAGTACTTC.

The chain is built from TRBV14 and TRBJ2-3; tentatively, D is TRBD2 (6 bases). This CDR3 is 16 amino acids long. V lost 5 bases and J lost 2, with 17 bases in between. Per the germline V gene, CDR1 is SGHDN and CDR2 is FVKESK. The CDR3 sequence is CASSAPGLRITDTQYF. In nucleotides, the CDR3 is TGTGCCAGCAGCGCACCGGGACTTAGGATCACAGATACGCAGTATTTT.

The chain links TRBV5-5 to TRBJ2-5, with 7 bases identical to TRBD2. The CDR3 has 14 amino acids. J gave up 4 bases and V 3 bases, and 6 bases lay outside the gene matches. From germline, CDR1 is SGHKS and CDR2 YYEKEE (reference sequence). CDR3 loop: CASSSLRGVETQYF. The DNA for the CDR3 is TGTGCCAGCAGCTCGCTCCGGGGGGTAGAGACCCAGTACTTC.

Ten or more counts support this clonotype. The chain couples TRBV28 to TRBJ2-7; TRBD1 agrees at 9 bases. Germline V gene sequence: CDR1 MDHEN, CDR2 SYDVKM. Germline trimming cut 5 bases from V and 6 bases from J; bases unmatched to any gene: 14. CDR3 length: 16 residues. The CDR3 region has the DNA TGTGCCAGCAGTACATACTTACAGGGGGCTTATTGCGAGCAGTACTTC. Translating it yields CASSTYLQGAYCEQYF.

The chain links TRBV12-3 or TRBV12-4 to TRBJ2-3; D tentatively reads TRBD1 or TRBD2 (6 bases each). The CDR3 runs 15 residues. V was pared by 3 bases and J by 2 bases, with 12 bases between. The CDR3 protein is CASSFRGAATDTQYF. DNA for the CDR3: TGTGCCAGCAGTTTTAGGGGGGCAGCCACAGATACGCAGTATTTT.

The chain carries TRBV27 and TRBJ2-4, with 7 bases identical to TRBD1. In germline, CDR1 is MNHEY, CDR2 SMNVEV (reference sequence). The CDR3 has 15 amino acids. Unmatched junction bases numbered 8, after V lost 8 bases and J lost 1 base. The CDR3 coding sequence is TGTGCCAGCTGGAGAGGGGGCTTGGCCAAAAACATTCAGTACTTC. It specifies CASWRGGLAKNIQYF.

The chain uses TRBV6-6 and TRBJ1-2, with 9 bases that match TRBD1. The CDR3 extends over 14 amino acids. The trim removed 6 bases at V and 7 bases at J, leaving 9 bases unmatched. Germline V gives CDR1 MNHNY, CDR2 SVGAGI (reference sequence). The CDR3, as DNA: TGTGCCAGCAGAAGGGACAGGGCTGTTCGTGGCTACACCTTC. Residues: CASRRDRAVRGYTF.